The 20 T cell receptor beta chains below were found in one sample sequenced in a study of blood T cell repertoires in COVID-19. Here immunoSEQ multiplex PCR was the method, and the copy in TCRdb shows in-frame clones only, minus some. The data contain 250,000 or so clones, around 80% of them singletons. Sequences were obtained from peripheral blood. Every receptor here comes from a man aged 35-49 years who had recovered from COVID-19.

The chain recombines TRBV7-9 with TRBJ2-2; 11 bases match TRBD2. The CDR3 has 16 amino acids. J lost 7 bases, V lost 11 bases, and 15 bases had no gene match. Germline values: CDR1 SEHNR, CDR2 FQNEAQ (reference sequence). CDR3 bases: TGTGCCTCGACGGCGGGCGGACTAGCGGGCGACGGGGAGCTGTTTTTT. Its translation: CASTAGGLAGDGELFF.

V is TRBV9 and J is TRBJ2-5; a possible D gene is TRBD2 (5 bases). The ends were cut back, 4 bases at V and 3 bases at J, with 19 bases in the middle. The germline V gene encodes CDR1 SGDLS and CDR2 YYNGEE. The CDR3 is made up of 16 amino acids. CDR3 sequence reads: CASSSGVTAEKETQYF. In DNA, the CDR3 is TGTGCCAGCAGCTCAGGAGTCACAGCGGAGAAAGAGACCCAGTACTTC.

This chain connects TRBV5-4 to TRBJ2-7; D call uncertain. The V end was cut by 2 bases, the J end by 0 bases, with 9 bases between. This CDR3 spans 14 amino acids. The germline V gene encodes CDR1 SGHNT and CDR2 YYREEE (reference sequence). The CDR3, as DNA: TGTGCCAGCAGCTTAGGCGGAAACTCCTACGAGCAGTACTTC. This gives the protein CASSLGGNSYEQYF.

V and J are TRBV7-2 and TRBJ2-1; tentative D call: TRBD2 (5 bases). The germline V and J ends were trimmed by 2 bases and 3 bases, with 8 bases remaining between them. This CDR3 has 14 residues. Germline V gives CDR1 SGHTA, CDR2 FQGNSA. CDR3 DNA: TGTGCCAGCAGCTTAACCAGCGGCTACAATGAGCAGTTCTTC. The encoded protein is CASSLTSGYNEQFF.

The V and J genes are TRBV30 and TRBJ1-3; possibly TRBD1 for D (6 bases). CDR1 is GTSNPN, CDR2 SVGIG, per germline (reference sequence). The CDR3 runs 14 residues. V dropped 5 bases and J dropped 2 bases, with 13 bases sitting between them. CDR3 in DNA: TGTGCCTGGGACAGAGGGGGTCCTGGAAACACCATATATTTT. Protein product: CAWDRGGPGNTIYF.

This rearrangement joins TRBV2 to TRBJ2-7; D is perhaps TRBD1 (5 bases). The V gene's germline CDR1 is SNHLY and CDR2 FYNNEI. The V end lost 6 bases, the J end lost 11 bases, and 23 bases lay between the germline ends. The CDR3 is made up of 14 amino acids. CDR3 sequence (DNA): TGTGCCAGCAGCTTGATCCCCCAGGGAAACCCTAAGTACTTC. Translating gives CASSLIPQGNPKYF.

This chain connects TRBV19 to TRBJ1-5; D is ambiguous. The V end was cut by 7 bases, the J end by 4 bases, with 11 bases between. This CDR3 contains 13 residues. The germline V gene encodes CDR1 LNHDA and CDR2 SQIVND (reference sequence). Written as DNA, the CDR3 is TGTGCCAGTACTTGGACTGGGAATCAGCCCCAGCATTTT. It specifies CASTWTGNQPQHF.

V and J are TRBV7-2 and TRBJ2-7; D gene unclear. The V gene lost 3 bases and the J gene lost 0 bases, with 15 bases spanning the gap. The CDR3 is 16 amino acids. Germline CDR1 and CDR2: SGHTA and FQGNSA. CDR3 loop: CASSFIINPSSYEQYF. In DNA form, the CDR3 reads TGTGCCAGCAGCTTTATCATCAACCCCAGCTCCTACGAGCAGTACTTC.

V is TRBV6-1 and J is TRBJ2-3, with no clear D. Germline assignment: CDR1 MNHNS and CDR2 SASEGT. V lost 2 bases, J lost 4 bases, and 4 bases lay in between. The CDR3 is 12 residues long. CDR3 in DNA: TGTGCCAGCAGTGAAACTGCAGATACGCAGTATTTT. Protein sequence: CASSETADTQYF.

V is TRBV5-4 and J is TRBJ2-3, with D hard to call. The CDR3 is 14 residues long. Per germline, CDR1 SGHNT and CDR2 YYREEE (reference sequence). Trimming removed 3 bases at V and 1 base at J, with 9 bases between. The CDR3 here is CASSSAVGTDTQYF. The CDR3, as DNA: TGTGCCAGCAGCTCGGCGGTCGGCACAGATACGCAGTATTTT.

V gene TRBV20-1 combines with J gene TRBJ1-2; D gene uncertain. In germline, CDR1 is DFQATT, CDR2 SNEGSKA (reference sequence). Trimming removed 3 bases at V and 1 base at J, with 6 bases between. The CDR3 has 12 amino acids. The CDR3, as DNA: TGCAGTGCTAGTCGGGATAACTATGGCTACACCTTC. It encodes CSASRDNYGYTF.

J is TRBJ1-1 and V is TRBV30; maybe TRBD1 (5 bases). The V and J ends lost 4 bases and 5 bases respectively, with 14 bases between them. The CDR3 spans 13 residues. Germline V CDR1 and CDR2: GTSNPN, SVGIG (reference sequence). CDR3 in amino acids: CAWTQDNWTEAFF. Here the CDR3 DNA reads TGTGCCTGGACCCAGGACAATTGGACTGAAGCTTTCTTT.

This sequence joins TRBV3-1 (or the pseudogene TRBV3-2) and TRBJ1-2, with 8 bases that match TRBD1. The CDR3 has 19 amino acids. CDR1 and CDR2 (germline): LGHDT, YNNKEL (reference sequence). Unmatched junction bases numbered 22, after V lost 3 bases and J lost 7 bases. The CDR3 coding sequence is TGTGCCAGCAGCCACCGTTCCCAGCGCAGGGGGCTCCTACGCGCTGGCTACACCTTC. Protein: CASSHRSQRRGLLRAGYTF.

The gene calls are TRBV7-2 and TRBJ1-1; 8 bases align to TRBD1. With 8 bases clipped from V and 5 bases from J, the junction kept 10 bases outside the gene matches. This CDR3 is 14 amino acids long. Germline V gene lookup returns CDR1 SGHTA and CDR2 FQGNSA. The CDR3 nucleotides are TGTGCCAGCTCAAGGACAGGGAGCGATACTGAAGCTTTCTTT. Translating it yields CASSRTGSDTEAFF.

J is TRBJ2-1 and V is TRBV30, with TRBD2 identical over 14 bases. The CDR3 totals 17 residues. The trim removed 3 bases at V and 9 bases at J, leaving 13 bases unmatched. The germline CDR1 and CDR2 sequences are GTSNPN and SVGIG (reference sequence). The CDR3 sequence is CAWRPRPGLAGVREQFF. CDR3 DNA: TGTGCCTGGAGGCCAAGACCGGGACTAGCGGGAGTTCGTGAGCAGTTCTTC.

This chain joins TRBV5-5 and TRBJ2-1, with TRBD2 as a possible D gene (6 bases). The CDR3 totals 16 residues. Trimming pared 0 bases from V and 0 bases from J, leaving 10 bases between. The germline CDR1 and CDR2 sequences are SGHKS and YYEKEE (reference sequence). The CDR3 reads CASSLEPGVSYNEQFF. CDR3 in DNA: TGTGCCAGCAGCTTGGAGCCGGGGGTCTCCTACAATGAGCAGTTCTTC.

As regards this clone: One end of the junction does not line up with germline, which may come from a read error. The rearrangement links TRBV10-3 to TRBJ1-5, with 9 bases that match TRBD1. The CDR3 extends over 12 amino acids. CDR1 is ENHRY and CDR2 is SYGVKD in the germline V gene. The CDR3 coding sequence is TGTGCCATCAGTGAGTTAGGACAGGGGATTTATTTT. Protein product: CAISELGQGIYF.

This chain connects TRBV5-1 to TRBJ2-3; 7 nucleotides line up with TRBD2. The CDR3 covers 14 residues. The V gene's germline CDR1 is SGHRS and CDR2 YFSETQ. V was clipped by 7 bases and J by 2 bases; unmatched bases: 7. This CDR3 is CASSLGRATDTQYF. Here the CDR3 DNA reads TGCGCCAGCTCCTTAGGGAGGGCCACAGATACGCAGTATTTT.

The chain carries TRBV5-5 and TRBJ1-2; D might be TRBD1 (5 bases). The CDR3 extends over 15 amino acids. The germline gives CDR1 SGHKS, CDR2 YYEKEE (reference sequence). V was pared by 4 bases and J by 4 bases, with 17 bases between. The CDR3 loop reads CASSLRGGLPYGYTF. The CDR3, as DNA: TGTGCCAGCAGCCTTAGGGGAGGGCTCCCCTATGGCTACACCTTC.

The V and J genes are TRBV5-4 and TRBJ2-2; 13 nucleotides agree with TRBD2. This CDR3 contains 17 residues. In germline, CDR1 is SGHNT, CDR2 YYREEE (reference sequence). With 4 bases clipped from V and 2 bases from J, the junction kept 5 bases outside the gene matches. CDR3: CASSAGLAGVNTGELFF. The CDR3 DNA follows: TGTGCCAGCAGCGCCGGACTAGCGGGAGTCAACACCGGGGAGCTGTTTTTT.